Following are 5 T cell receptor beta chains from one sample sequenced in a study of cytomegalovirus exposure and HLA in healthy donors. The data were produced by immunoSEQ multiplex PCR, yet TCRdb's version contains in-frame clones alone and is incomplete. The data contain fewer than 300,000 clones, over 75% of them singletons. The sample was PBMCs. These receptors originate from a woman under 30 in good health and CMV-seronegative.

The CDR3 DNA sequence: TGTGCCAGCAGCAGAGGGATAAAGGTCTACGAGCAGTACTTC. Residues: CASSRGIKVYEQYF. The rearrangement uses TRBV7-2 and TRBJ2-7, with D possibly being TRBD2 (5 bases). CDR1 is SGHTA and CDR2 is FQGNSA in the germline V gene. V was shortened by 5 bases and J by 3 bases, with 14 bases between the two germline ends. There are 14 residues in the CDR3.

The rearrangement joins TRBV5-1 to TRBJ2-1; 8 bases are shared with TRBD2. The CDR3 covers 16 residues. Germline values: CDR1 SGHRS, CDR2 YFSETQ. J was trimmed by 6 bases and V by 3 bases; bases with no gene match: 11. CDR3 protein: CASSYSWSGSPNEQFF. In nucleotides, the CDR3 is TGCGCCAGCAGCTACTCGTGGAGCGGGAGTCCCAATGAGCAGTTCTTC.

CDR3 region: CASSQVSGLRSSYEQYF. The DNA of the CDR3 is TGTGCCAGCAGCCAAGTTTCAGGACTAAGAAGCTCCTACGAGCAGTACTTC. J is TRBJ2-7 and V is TRBV14; a possible D gene is TRBD2 (6 bases). The V gene lost 1 base and the J gene lost 0 bases, with 16 bases spanning the gap. The CDR3 is 17 residues long. Germline CDR1 reads SGHDN; CDR2 reads FVKESK. Full variable domain (missing parts from reference TRBV14 and TRBJ2-7): EAGVTQFPSHSVIEKGQTVTLRCDPISGHDNLYWYRRVMGKEIKFLLHFVKESKQDESGMPNNRFLAERTGGTYSTLKVQPAELEDSGVYFCASSQVSGLRSSYEQYFGPGTRLTVT.

The genes are TRBV30 and TRBJ2-1; TRBD1 agrees at 7 bases. This CDR3 spans 13 amino acids. The germline CDR1 and CDR2 sequences are GTSNPN and SVGIG (reference sequence). The V and J ends lost 5 bases and 11 bases, in that order; junction bases with no gene match: 12. CDR3 sequence (DNA): TGTGCCTGGGAGGGGGACAGAACAATGAAGCAGTTCTTC. This encodes CAWEGDRTMKQFF.

This clone was counted a single time. J is TRBJ1-2 and V is TRBV16; 9 positions agree with TRBD1. CDR1 is KGHSY, CDR2 FQNENV, per germline. The CDR3 is 14 amino acids. Germline trimming cut 2 bases from V and 2 bases from J; bases unmatched to any gene: 0. The CDR3 DNA reads TGTGCCAGCAGCCAAGGGACAGGGAACTATGGCTACACCTTC. Protein product: CASSQGTGNYGYTF.